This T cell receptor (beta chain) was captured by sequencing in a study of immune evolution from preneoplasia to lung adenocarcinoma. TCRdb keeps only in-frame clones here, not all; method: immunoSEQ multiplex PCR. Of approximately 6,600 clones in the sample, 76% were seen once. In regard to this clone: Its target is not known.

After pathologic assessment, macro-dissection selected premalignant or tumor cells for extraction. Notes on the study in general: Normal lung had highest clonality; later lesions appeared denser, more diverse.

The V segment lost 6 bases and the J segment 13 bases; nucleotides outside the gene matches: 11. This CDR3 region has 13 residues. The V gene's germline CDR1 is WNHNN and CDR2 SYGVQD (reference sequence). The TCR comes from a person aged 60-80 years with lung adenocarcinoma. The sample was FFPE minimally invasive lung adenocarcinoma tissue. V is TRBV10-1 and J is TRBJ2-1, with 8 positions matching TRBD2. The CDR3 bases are TGCGCCAGCAGCGAATCCCTAGCGGGCGTACAGTTCTTC. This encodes CASSESLAGVQFF.